Below, 13 T cell receptor beta chains from the same sample are listed, as sequenced in a study of blood T cell repertoires in COVID-19. Assay: immunoSEQ multiplex PCR; the TCRdb copy retains only in-frame clones and omits some. The sample lists roughly 200,000 clones; 65% to 85% were seen once. Sequenced sample: peripheral blood. The receptors stem from a man aged 40-50 years with acute or convalescent COVID-19.

The rearrangement uses TRBV19 and TRBJ1-3; 10 positions agree with TRBD1. Losses at the gene ends were 1 base for V and 1 base for J; bases not matched to a gene: 7. The CDR3 loop spans 18 amino acids. Germline values: CDR1 LNHDA, CDR2 SQIVND (reference sequence). The CDR3 loop is CASSIGQGARVSGNTIYF. The CDR3 nucleotides are TGTGCCAGTAGTATAGGACAGGGGGCGAGAGTTTCTGGAAACACCATATATTTT.

The chain has TRBV27 and TRBJ2-2, with 10 positions matching TRBD1. CDR3 length: 16 residues. The V gene end was trimmed by 3 bases and the J gene end by 5 bases; junction bases not matched to a gene: 6. Germline assignment: CDR1 MNHEY and CDR2 SMNVEV (reference sequence). For the CDR3, the DNA is TGTGCCAGCAGTTTTTTCGGGGACAGGGGAACCGGGGAGCTGTTTTTT. Translated, it gives CASSFFGDRGTGELFF.

V is TRBV20-1 and J is TRBJ1-2; D gene ambiguous. CDR1 and CDR2 from the germline V gene are DFQATT and SNEGSKA (reference sequence). Trimming removed 3 bases at V and 2 bases at J, with 4 bases between. The length of the CDR3 is 11 residues. The CDR3 is CSASPNYGYTF. In DNA form, the CDR3 reads TGCAGTGCTAGCCCGAACTATGGCTACACCTTC.

The chain joins TRBV13 to TRBJ1-2, with 10 bases matching TRBD1. This CDR3 contains 14 residues. Germline CDR1 PRHDT, CDR2 FYEKMQ (reference sequence). The V and J ends lost 6 bases and 4 bases, in that order; junction bases with no gene match: 5. CDR3 sequence: CASRRGQGGYGYTF. CDR3 sequence (DNA): TGTGCCAGCAGAAGAGGACAGGGGGGCTATGGCTACACCTTC. Full variable domain (remainder filled in from reference TRBV13 and TRBJ1-2): AAGVIQSPRHLIKEKRETATLKCYPIPRHDTVYWYQQGPGQDPQFLISFYEKMQSDKGSIPDRFSAQQFSDYHSELNMSSLELGDSALYFCASRRGQGGYGYTFGSGTRLTVV.

Notes on this clone: A read error may produce the germline difference seen at one junction end. V is TRBV6-5 and J is TRBJ2-3; D unresolved. This CDR3 has 14 residues. CDR1 is MNHEY and CDR2 is SVGAGI in the germline V gene. CDR3 amino acids: CASRYSSFTDTQYF. The CDR3 bases are TGTGCCAGCAGGTACTCGAGCTTCACAGATACGCAGTATTTT.

The chain is built from TRBV19 and TRBJ1-2, with 12 bases aligning to TRBD1. Germline V gene data show CDR1 as LNHDA and CDR2 as SQIVND (reference sequence). Germline trimming cut 0 bases from V and 4 bases from J; bases unmatched to any gene: 6. There are 17 residues in the CDR3. As DNA, the CDR3 is TGTGCCAGTAGTATAGATCTCGGGACAGGGGGCTTCTATGGCTACACCTTC. It specifies CASSIDLGTGGFYGYTF.

The rearrangement links TRBV4-2 to TRBJ2-7, with D perhaps matching TRBD2 (7 bases). The V and J ends lost 5 bases and 3 bases respectively, with 17 bases between them. Germline V gives CDR1 LGHNA, CDR2 YNFKEQ. CDR3 length: 15 residues. This chain's CDR3 is CASSVRGQRGYEQYF. The CDR3 nucleotides read TGTGCCAGCAGCGTCAGAGGACAGCGGGGCTACGAGCAGTACTTC.

The CDR3: CASSPRTGQGNTIYF. The CDR3 DNA reads TGCGCCAGCAGCCCAAGGACAGGGCAGGGAAACACCATATATTTT. This chain joins TRBV4-1 and TRBJ1-3; 8 bases match TRBD1. V dropped 4 bases and J dropped 4; count of bases not matched to a gene: 6. CDR3 size: 15 residues. Germline V gives CDR1 MGHRA, CDR2 YSYEKL.

CDR3 bases: TGTGCCAGCAGCCACCCAAACGGGAGCTCCTACAATGAGCAGTTCTTC. Translating gives CASSHPNGSSYNEQFF. This rearrangement joins TRBV7-7 to TRBJ2-1; tentatively, D is TRBD2 (6 bases). The CDR3 extends over 16 amino acids. The V gene lost 5 bases and the J gene lost 0 bases, with 14 bases spanning the gap. The germline CDR1 and CDR2 sequences are SSHAT and FNYEAQ (reference sequence).

V gene TRBV14 combines with J gene TRBJ2-1; D may be TRBD2 (5 bases). V lost 4 bases and J lost 2, with 15 bases in between. The CDR3 is 16 amino acids. The germline CDR1 and CDR2 sequences are SGHDN and FVKESK. CDR3 nucleotide sequence: TGTGCCAGCAGCCCCAGCCTCCCGGGAACCTACAATGAGCAGTTCTTC. Translating it yields CASSPSLPGTYNEQFF.

This sequence joins TRBV2 and TRBJ1-2; the match to TRBD1 covers 9 bases. V lost 8 bases and J lost 7; bases outside the gene matches: 8. There are 13 residues in the CDR3. CDR1 and CDR2 (germline): SNHLY, FYNNEI. The CDR3, as DNA: TGTGCCAGCGTCATACAGGGGGCGGGTGGCTACACCTTC. This translates into CASVIQGAGGYTF.

The chain recombines TRBV7-8 with TRBJ1-1, with D unresolved. The length of the CDR3 is 15 residues. V was clipped by 2 bases and J by 0 bases, with 10 bases between them. From germline, CDR1 is SGHVS and CDR2 FQNEAQ. This chain's CDR3 is CASSLNPGMNTEAFF. For the CDR3, the DNA is TGTGCCAGCAGCTTAAATCCGGGGATGAACACTGAAGCTTTCTTT.

DNA of the CDR3: TGTGCCAGCAGCCAAGATGGGGGGGAAGGCCGAGAAAAACTGTTTTTT. It codes for CASSQDGGEGREKLFF. The chain joins TRBV14 to TRBJ1-4; possible D gene TRBD1, 5 bases. Looked up from germline, CDR1 is SGHDN and CDR2 is FVKESK. The V and J ends lost 0 bases and 8 bases respectively, with 16 bases between them. CDR3 size: 16 residues.